The 10 T cell receptor beta chains below all came from one sample that was sequenced in a study of T cell responses to AZD1222 COVID-19 vaccine. Assay: immunoSEQ multiplex PCR; the TCRdb copy retains only in-frame clones and omits some. The sample lists some 110,000 clones, roughly 87% seen once, with around 5% in the top ten. The source material was peripheral blood, sampled on day 0 of AZD1222 vaccination. The receptors were sampled from an adult in good health.

The rearrangement links TRBV5-8 to TRBJ2-1; D not resolved. The V gene's germline CDR1 is SGHTS and CDR2 YDEGEE. This CDR3 contains 11 residues. Between the trimmed V and J ends, which lost 3 bases and 8 bases, there was a span of 6 bases. CDR3 in amino acids: CASSSGDEQFF. The CDR3 coding sequence is TGTGCCAGCAGCTCCGGAGATGAGCAGTTCTTC.

This chain joins TRBV4-2 and TRBJ2-1; TRBD1 or TRBD2 may be the D gene (5 bases each). Trimming stripped 0 bases from V and 2 bases from J, with 11 bases between. Per germline, CDR1 LGHNA and CDR2 YNFKEQ. This CDR3 comprises 16 residues. The CDR3 loop reads CASSQDRGAPYNEQFF. In nucleotides, the CDR3 is TGTGCCAGCAGCCAAGATAGAGGGGCGCCCTACAATGAGCAGTTCTTC.

The V call is TRBV7-8, the J call TRBJ1-5; D remains unclear. This CDR3 is 16 amino acids long. V was trimmed by 3 bases and J by 6 bases, leaving 18 bases between them. Per germline, CDR1 SGHVS and CDR2 FQNEAQ. CDR3 coding DNA: TGTGCCAGCAGCTTTTTAGCCGTTCCAAATTCTCAGCCCCAGCATTTT. Its protein is CASSFLAVPNSQPQHF.

The rearrangement uses TRBV2 and TRBJ1-1; D unresolved. CDR1 and CDR2 from the germline V gene are SNHLY and FYNNEI. The length of the CDR3 is 12 residues. The V gene lost 3 bases and the J gene lost 5 bases, with 7 bases spanning the gap. Here the CDR3 DNA reads TGTGCCAGCAGTGAGTGGGTGACTGAAGCTTTCTTT. This translates into CASSEWVTEAFF.

The chain recombines TRBV18 with TRBJ1-1; D not certain. The length of the CDR3 is 13 residues. V lost 3 bases, J lost 2 bases, and 7 bases lay in between. Germline V gives CDR1 KGHSH, CDR2 LQKENI. The CDR3, as DNA: TGTGCCAGCTCACCTACAGCCAACACTGAAGCTTTCTTT. Translated, it gives CASSPTANTEAFF.

This clone has only a few counts. The rearrangement uses TRBV7-3 and TRBJ2-5, with 10 bases identical to TRBD2. The CDR3 has 18 amino acids. Germline-derived CDR1 and CDR2 are SGHTA and FQGTGA. V dropped 7 bases and J dropped 4; count of bases not matched to a gene: 18. CDR3 amino acids: CASTAGGLASGDRETQYF. CDR3 coding DNA: TGTGCCAGCACCGCGGGGGGACTAGCGTCAGGGGATCGAGAGACCCAGTACTTC.

V is TRBV11-2 and J is TRBJ2-7; D remains ambiguous. The germline CDR1 and CDR2 sequences are SGHAT and FQNNGV. V lost 1 base and J lost 7, with 11 bases in between. This CDR3 has 13 residues. The CDR3 here is CASSLASPLEQYF. CDR3 nucleotides: TGTGCCAGCAGCTTAGCCAGTCCGCTTGAGCAGTACTTC.

The gene calls are TRBV5-6 and TRBJ1-1; D is perhaps TRBD1 (6 bases). V lost 4 bases and J 8 bases, leaving 24 bases between the germline ends. CDR3 length: 16 amino acids. Germline lookup yields CDR1 SGHDT and CDR2 YYEEEE. CDR3 DNA: TGTGCCAGCAGCGGTACGGACAGAGCCGATACGGGAGAAGCTTTCTTT. Its translation is CASSGTDRADTGEAFF.

The chain carries TRBV2 and TRBJ1-2, with TRBD1 matching 8 bases. Germline trimming cut 9 bases from V and 3 bases from J; bases unmatched to any gene: 12. The length of the CDR3 is 15 residues. Germline CDR1 reads SNHLY; CDR2 reads FYNNEI. The CDR3 spells CARKGGQGAYYGYTF. In nucleotides, the CDR3 is TGTGCCAGGAAGGGGGGTCAGGGGGCTTACTATGGCTACACCTTC. Full variable domain (rest looked up from reference TRBV2 and TRBJ1-2): EPEVTQTPSHQVTQMGQEVILRCVPISNHLYFYWYRQILGQKVEFLVSFYNNEISEKSEIFDDQFSVERPDGSNFTLKIRSTKLEDSAMYFCARKGGQGAYYGYTFGSGTRLTVV.

This clone has just one count. This chain uses TRBV5-1 with TRBJ1-6; D might be TRBD1 (6 bases). V lost 6 bases to trimming and J lost 6 bases, with 16 bases between them. CDR3 size: 15 residues. The germline CDR1 and CDR2 sequences are SGHRS and YFSETQ. The DNA of the CDR3 is TGCGCCAGCAAGCCGTCGGGGGGCCTTAATTCACCCCTCCACTTT. Translated, it gives CASKPSGGLNSPLHF. Full variable domain (remainder filled in from reference TRBV5-1 and TRBJ1-6): KAGVTQTPRYLIKTRGQQVTLSCSPISGHRSVSWYQQTPGQGLQFLFEYFSETQRNKGNFPGRFSGRQFSNSRSEMNVSTLELGDSALYLCASKPSGGLNSPLHFGNGTRLTVT.